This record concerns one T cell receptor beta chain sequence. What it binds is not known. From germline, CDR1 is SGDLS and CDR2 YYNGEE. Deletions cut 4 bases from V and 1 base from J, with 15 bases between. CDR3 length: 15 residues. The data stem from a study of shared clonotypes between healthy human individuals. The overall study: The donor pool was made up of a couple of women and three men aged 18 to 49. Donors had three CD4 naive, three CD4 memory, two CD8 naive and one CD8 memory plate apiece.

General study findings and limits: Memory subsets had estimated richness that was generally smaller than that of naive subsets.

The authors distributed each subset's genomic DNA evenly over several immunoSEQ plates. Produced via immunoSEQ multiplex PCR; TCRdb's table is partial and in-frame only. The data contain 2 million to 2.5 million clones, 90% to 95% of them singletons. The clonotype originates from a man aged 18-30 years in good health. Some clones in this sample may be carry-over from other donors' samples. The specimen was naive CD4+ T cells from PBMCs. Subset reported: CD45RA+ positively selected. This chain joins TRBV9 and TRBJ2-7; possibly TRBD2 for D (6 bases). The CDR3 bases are TGTGCCAGCAGCCCACGGGCTAGCGAATCCTACGAGCAGTACTTC. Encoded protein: CASSPRASESYEQYF.